This T cell receptor beta chain was identified in a study of T-cell reconstitution after alpha-beta-depleted transplantation in children. Points from the study as a whole: Several hundred graft clones that had expanded were reportedly the source of alpha-beta T cells about two months after transplant. Among T cells one year after transplant, newly produced cells accounted for most counts and diversity.

Preparing the TCRbeta library involved the use of unique molecular identifiers. A single record per CDR3 protein comes from TCRdb applying MiXCR to the PCR reads. The table lists 500,000 to 650,000 distinct CDR3 sequences, roughly 13% of them singletons, with 2% to 2.5% in the top ten. V was pared by 7 bases and J by 1 base, with 9 bases of the junction left unmatched. This CDR3 has 14 amino acids. Germline V lookup: CDR1 SQVTM, CDR2 ANQGSEA. This clonotype was counted only a few times. Antigen unknown. Sequenced material: PBMCs, mostly from graft donor cells, taken 360 days after TCRalphabeta/CD19-depleted stem cell transplant. The gene calls are TRBV29-1 and TRBJ1-2; 7 nucleotides line up with TRBD1. The TCR comes from a male patient under 18 who had a stem cell transplant for acute myeloid leukemia, so the T cells may come from the graft donor. The CDR3 DNA reads TGCAGCGCCGCCATGGGACAGTTTAACTATGGCTACACCTTC. It encodes CSAAMGQFNYGYTF.